This TCR beta chain is drawn from a study of blood T cell repertoires in COVID-19 (dated by TCRdb to the early 2020s). For the study in its entirety: Collaborator samples came from the United States, Italy and Spain and covered acute and convalescent phases of COVID-19. The material from the prospective study consisted of cDNA or gDNA derived from T cells, B-cell-depleted T cells, or PBMCs. Deeply sampled blood TCRbeta repertoires from subjects exposed to, actively infected with, or recovered from COVID-19 were included in the dataset. The repertoires were made available in a free public database intended to serve as a resource for research on the immune response to SARS-CoV-2. Samples were obtained from the ongoing ImmuneRACE study (first 160 participants) and from over 1,000 subjects provided by 6 global collaborators. Sample metadata almost always included a de-identified subject ID, COVID-19 status, age in years and sex. Where available, HLA class I and class II types were obtained from metadata supplied by the sample provider rather than from assay-based typing. General findings and caveats noted by the study authors: The quantity of clinical and demographic metadata differed by source and by participant and was supplied without curation.

TCRbeta CDR3 regions were amplified from genomic DNA by means of the immunoSEQ Assay, a bias-controlled multiplex PCR. In the source study's methods: The number of nucleated cells in each sample was estimated by amplification of reference gene primers within the assay. Sequence reads were collapsed and filtered to measure the absolute abundance of every unique TCRbeta CDR3 rearrangement. For each sample, productive Simpson clonality was calculated as the square root of Simpson's diversity index over productive rearrangements. TCRdb's version of the immuneACCESS table is confined to in-frame rearrangements and falls short of the full clone set. An unresolved V gene accounts for under half of the shortfall where checked; the remainder is of unknown origin. That table supplies the V and J calls and clone size; D and trimming were determined from the DNA. Recorded for this sample are some 290,000 clones; approximately 90% of them occurred a single time. Under 3% of the sample comes from the top ten.

V and J are truncated by 6 bases and 5 bases respectively, leaving an intervening sequence of 11 bases. From its cysteine to its phenylalanine, the CDR3 spans 13 amino acids. Just CDR3 DNA is preserved here, 39 bases in frame from base 1. In the prospective study, participants were about 18 to 95 years old, resided in approximately 25 geographic areas of the United States, and were enrolled through a virtual design. To assign participants to cohorts, the prospective study relied on clinical history that participants themselves reported in a screening survey and a study questionnaire. In the prospective study, whole blood, serum and a nasopharyngeal or oropharyngeal swab were collected from each participant by mobile phlebotomists. Over a roughly two-month period, participants in the prospective study had the option of providing additional blood draws and questionnaires. Before DNA extraction, blood samples from the prospective study were shipped at room temperature or frozen.

With respect to this clone: Its specific antigen is unknown. No base qualities exist here, and no much larger clone lies one base off it.

The receptor's source is a middle-aged woman with acute COVID-19. The chain joins TRBV12-3 or TRBV12-4 to TRBJ1-5; matching of 6 bases hints at TRBD1 as the D gene. Sequenced material: PBMCs or T cells enriched from blood (not recorded which). The CDR3 amino acid sequence is: CASSPNRDQPQHF. The bases read TGTGCCAGCAGCCCTAACAGGGATCAGCCCCAGCATTTT.